This T cell receptor (beta chain) was found in a study of blood T cell repertoires in COVID-19. Study at large: Spain, Italy and the United States supplied samples that represented acute and convalescent COVID-19.

The study recruited people aged about 18 to 95 years across about two dozen US areas. What the recovered Cohort 3 donors had was two negative PCRs, clearance, or symptom resolution. Germline V gene data show CDR1 as SGHTA and CDR2 as FQGTGA. CDR3 length: 13 residues. V was cut by 3 bases and J by 1 base, with 6 bases left in between. Using immunoSEQ multiplex PCR, the repertoire was profiled, and TCRdb retains in-frame clones only, with some absent. The data hold hundreds of thousands of clones, with 70% to 90% observed a single time. J is TRBJ1-1 and V is TRBV7-3; D is ambiguous. Material: PBMCs or T cells enriched from blood (not recorded which). This TCR derives from a woman aged 45-59 years who had recovered from COVID-19. The CDR3 protein is CASSFSQNTEAFF. The CDR3 DNA reads as TGTGCCAGCAGCTTTTCACAGAACACTGAAGCTTTCTTT.